This T cell receptor (beta chain) derives from a study of shared clonotypes between healthy human individuals (dated by TCRdb to about 2020). A note on the overall study: A couple of women and three men aged 18 to 49 years were included in the cohort. To estimate repertoire size and how much clonotypes are shared between individuals, the study performed deep sequencing of blood TCR repertoires from about five healthy adults. For each donor, CD4 naive and CD4 memory were each given three plates, CD8 naive was given two plates, and CD8 memory was given one plate. Each donor's leukapheresis produced roughly between roughly 0.94 and 9.5 billion PBMCs. Libraries were prepared and TCR repertoires were sequenced by different laboratories using diverse techniques, in order to increase sequencing depth and limit assay-specific biases. Overall results and qualifications from the work: Compared with non-shared clonotypes, clonotypes shared by all four sorted-subset donors had higher generation probabilities. Sampling was restricted to blood, and TCR repertoires in tissues likely differ from the TCR repertoires found in blood. Pairwise subsampling led to the expectation that sequencing depth would affect the degree of clonotype sharing among donors. Sharing across four donors was observed for around 5% of naive CD4, about 3.2% of naive CD8, about 2.5% of memory CD4, and about 0.4% of memory CD8 clonotypes. Because the study included a small number of donors, the genetic and exposure-history diversity represented was limited. Rarefaction of sorted-subset datasets indicated incomplete sequencing despite the large sequencing depth. Naive subsets generally had larger estimated clonotype richness than memory subsets.

Healthy HIV-negative adults with no recently reported acute infections or vaccinations were included as donors. Every donor was a Caucasian adult living in Nashville, Tennessee, USA. CD8 memory samples combined magnetically selected CD45RO+ cells with CCR7-negative CD45RA+ effector memory (TemRA) cells. Blood was obtained by leukapheresis, after which PBMCs were separated by Ficoll-Histopaque density gradient centrifugation and cryopreserved in liquid nitrogen vapor phase. Purity and quantity of every magnetically sorted T cell population were checked by analytical flow cytometry. Genomic DNA was isolated from every sorted fraction and measured by UV absorbance on a Nanodrop 2000c. Using the deep immunoSEQ assay, multiplex PCR amplified TCR CDR3 regions from genomic DNA. Genomic DNA extracted from each cell subset was distributed evenly over all wells of several immunoSEQ 96-well plates, and each plate served as one replicate. Each replicate PCR for sorted subsets received around 200 ng genomic DNA, equal to some 32,000 T cell genomes. The purified libraries were quantified using a Qubit 3.0 fluorometer, sized with a Bioanalyzer 2100, and then quantified again using the KAPA Library Quantification kit. A separate single-read 150-cycle Illumina NextSeq 550 flow cell was used to sequence each immunoSEQ 96-well plate. Per the source publication's procedure: Because the immunoSEQ output held only junctional sequences and lacked quality scores, the filtering could not match the filtering applied to full-length reads. To assign V/J genes and CDR3, sequences were annotated using PyIR, a Python wrapper for IgBLAST v1.9, with IMGT germline references. Reads were removed for weak V/J assignments (E-value above 1e-6), missing CDR3, stop codons, out-of-frame junctions, or ambiguous translated residues. V3J clonotypes were defined as sequences sharing an identical inferred V gene, J gene, and CDR3 amino acid sequence. Percentage overlap between repertoires was computed as shared unique clonotypes divided by the size of the smaller repertoire. Repertoire richness was assessed with RTK rarefaction, the Chao1 estimator, and Recon v2.1 estimates of unobserved clonotypes. OLGA was used to compute generation probabilities for all TCRbeta clonotypes that the gDNA method yielded from several donors. As stored in TCRdb, this immuneACCESS dataset retains in-frame rearrangements with V and J assigned. A fraction of the clones does not appear; measured against another copy, unresolved V genes explain less than half of the discrepancy, and the remainder lacks a known reason. That table supplies the V and J calls and clone size; D and trimming were determined from the DNA. This sample holds roughly 700,000 clones; roughly 87% were observed only once. 34% of the sample comes from the top ten.

The V and J ends are trimmed by 5 bases and 7 bases, leaving 18 bases between them. The germline V gene (reference sequence) provides CDR1 SEHNR and CDR2 FQNEAQ. Taken from cysteine to phenylalanine, the CDR3 has 14 residues. The read is trimmed to its CDR3 DNA, 42 bases read in frame from base 1. On this clone itself: Its antigen is currently not known. Base qualities are not recorded, but no much larger clone differs from it by a single base.

The sequence joins TRBV7-9 to TRBJ2-7, with TRBD1 perhaps the D gene, on 5 matching bases. The sequencing sample was made of memory CD8+ T cells from PBMCs. The intended sense of this specimen's cell subset or site label: CD45RO+ cells pooled with CCR7-negative TemRA cells. The receptor was derived from a man aged 18 to 35 in good health. Some clones in this sample may be carry-over from other donors' samples. At the DNA level, the sequence is TGTGCCAGCAGCCCCACGCCAACCAAGGGGGAGCAGTACTTC. Protein translation: CASSPTPTKGEQYF.